A single sample gave rise to the 21 T cell receptor beta chains below, sequenced in a study of T cells in Graves' hyperthyroidism and ophthalmopathy. Template material for amplifying TCR beta CDR3 regions consisted of RNA transcripts. The primer set for the first-round RT-PCR of the TCR CDR3 was HTBI. One entry per CDR3 protein results from TCRdb running MiXCR on the multiplex PCR reads. The sample lists approximately 690,000 distinct CDR3 sequences; around 13% were seen once. Sequencing was done on a sample of blood. Receptor source: a woman aged 45-60 years with Graves' ophthalmopathy.

This clonotype has a count of ten or more. V and J are TRBV7-9 and TRBJ1-4, with 7 bases matching TRBD1. Trimming took 6 bases from V and 5 from J; bases not matched to a gene: 6. The CDR3 is 14 amino acids. In germline, CDR1 is SEHNR, CDR2 FQNEAQ (reference sequence). The CDR3 region has the DNA TGTGCCAGCAGATCGGACAGGAGGAATGAAAAACTGTTTTTT. Protein product: CASRSDRRNEKLFF.

This clonotype was detected many times. This chain uses TRBV29-1 with TRBJ1-1; 11 bases align to TRBD1. The CDR3 sequence is 15 residues long. With 6 bases clipped from V and 0 bases from J, the junction kept 6 bases outside the gene matches. Germline CDR1 and CDR2: SQVTM and ANQGSEA. DNA for the CDR3: TGCAGCGTGTTCCGGGACAGGGGGATGAACACTGAAGCTTTCTTT. It specifies CSVFRDRGMNTEAFF.

This clonotype was recorded many times. The chain uses TRBV28 and TRBJ2-5; unclear D gene. Germline V CDR1 and CDR2: MDHEN, SYDVKM. The V and J ends lost 6 bases and 1 base respectively, with 6 bases between them. The CDR3 runs 12 residues. The CDR3 DNA is TGTGCCAGCAGCAAGACCCAAGAGACCCAGTACTTC. Translating it yields CASSKTQETQYF.

This clonotype was counted at least ten times. This rearrangement joins TRBV7-9 to TRBJ2-1, with D possibly matching TRBD1 (6 bases). V was trimmed by 2 bases and J by 0 bases, leaving 11 bases between them. The CDR3 runs to 16 residues. Looked up from germline, CDR1 is SEHNR and CDR2 is FQNEAQ (reference sequence). The CDR3 spells CASSLFQGSSYNEQFF. The DNA of the CDR3 is TGTGCCAGCAGCTTATTTCAGGGGAGCTCCTACAATGAGCAGTTCTTC.

The genes are TRBV20-1 and TRBJ2-3; maybe TRBD2 (6 bases). The CDR3 totals 15 residues. Deletions cut 0 bases from V and 0 bases from J, with 10 bases between. Germline assignment: CDR1 DFQATT and CDR2 SNEGSKA (reference sequence). The CDR3 reads CSARDGGSSTDTQYF. In DNA form, the CDR3 reads TGCAGTGCTAGAGATGGGGGGTCTAGCACAGATACGCAGTATTTT.

In this sample, this clonotype turned up many times. The chain employs TRBV13 and TRBJ1-2; TRBD1 matches at 8 bases. In germline, CDR1 is PRHDT, CDR2 FYEKMQ (reference sequence). After removal of 5 bases from V and 3 bases from J, the junction contained 17 bases not matched to a gene. The length of the CDR3 is 18 residues. CDR3 region: CASSTRQGRISVDYGYTF. CDR3 coding DNA: TGTGCCAGCAGCACCCGACAGGGGAGGATATCTGTAGACTATGGCTACACCTTC.

This clonotype has a count of ten or more. V and J are TRBV4-2 and TRBJ2-7; D possibly corresponds to TRBD1 (5 bases). Between the trimmed V and J ends, which lost 0 bases and 6 bases, there was a span of 9 bases. Germline CDR1 reads LGHNA; CDR2 reads YNFKEQ. The CDR3 has 13 amino acids. DNA for the CDR3: TGTGCCAGCAGCCAAGATCAGGGATCCGAGCAGTACTTC. Translating it yields CASSQDQGSEQYF.

Many counts were recorded for this clonotype. The V call is TRBV5-1, the J call TRBJ2-5, with D possibly being TRBD1 or TRBD2 (5 bases each). V was shortened by 4 bases and J by 2 bases, with 15 bases between the two germline ends. This CDR3 is 15 amino acids long. Germline V gene sequence: CDR1 SGHRS, CDR2 YFSETQ. The CDR3 nucleotides are TGCGCCAGCAGCGAGGGGCCCGGTCCTCAAGAGACCCAGTACTTC. Amino acid sequence: CASSEGPGPQETQYF.

At least ten counts were recorded for this clonotype. This rearrangement joins TRBV7-2 to TRBJ1-2; tentatively, D is TRBD1 (6 bases). The germline gives CDR1 SGHTA, CDR2 FQGNSA. The CDR3 has 14 residues. With 1 base removed from V and 8 bases from J, the gap between germline ends came to 14 bases. CDR3 protein: CASSLVLDSGGYTF. CDR3 sequence (DNA): TGTGCCAGCAGCTTAGTTTTGGACAGCGGCGGCTACACCTTC.

This clonotype was picked up many times. This rearrangement joins TRBV24-1 to TRBJ2-2; D possibly corresponds to TRBD1 (6 bases). The length of the CDR3 is 15 residues. Trimming stripped 5 bases from V and 2 bases from J, with 11 bases between. CDR1 and CDR2 from the germline V gene are KGHDR and SFDVKD. CDR3 region: CATSGARGNTGELFF. The CDR3 DNA reads TGTGCCACCAGTGGCGCCAGGGGCAACACCGGGGAGCTGTTTTTT.

This clonotype has a count of ten or more. The CDR3 region has the DNA TGTGCCAGCAGCTCCCGGGCAGGACCGAACACTGAAGCTTTCTTT. Protein product: CASSSRAGPNTEAFF. This rearrangement joins TRBV11-1 to TRBJ1-1; unclear D gene. V lost 4 bases and J lost 1, with 13 bases in between. Germline V gene data show CDR1 as SGHAT and CDR2 as FQDESV (reference sequence). This CDR3 region has 15 residues.

As concerns this clonotype: A read error may be the cause here, since a much bigger clone is one base away. V usage is TRBV7-9 and J usage is TRBJ1-1, with 11 bases lining up with TRBD1. This CDR3 is built from 17 residues. Germline CDR1 reads SEHNR; CDR2 reads FQNEAQ (reference sequence). CDR3 coding DNA: TGTGCCGGCAGCTGGACAGGGGGCCGAGGTGGAAACACTGAAGCTTTCTTT. As protein: CAGSWTGGRGGNTEAFF.

This clonotype was recorded at least ten times. This chain connects TRBV20-1 to TRBJ1-4; no definite D call. Trimming stripped 3 bases from V and 4 bases from J, with 6 bases between. Germline loops: CDR1 DFQATT, CDR2 SNEGSKA (reference sequence). The CDR3 length is 12 residues. As DNA, the CDR3 is TGCAGTGCTAGGGGGAGTAATGAAAAACTGTTTTTT. It yields the protein CSARGSNEKLFF.

Ten or more counts support this clonotype. The chain joins TRBV28 to TRBJ1-5; TRBD1 aligns across 10 bases. The trim removed 6 bases at V and 6 bases at J, leaving 8 bases unmatched. CDR1 is MDHEN and CDR2 is SYDVKM in the germline V gene. CDR3 length: 15 amino acids. In DNA, the CDR3 is TGTGCCAGCAGCAGGGACAGGGGAGGGGGTCAGCCCCAGCATTTT. Encoded protein: CASSRDRGGGQPQHF.

This clonotype was seen repeatedly, ten times or more. The V and J genes are TRBV27 and TRBJ2-5; D is uncertain. The CDR3 is made up of 14 amino acids. Germline CDR1 MNHEY, CDR2 SMNVEV (reference sequence). Trimming took off 6 bases at V and 1 base at J, with 12 bases between the two ends. CDR3 region: CASSHNLGQETQYF. In DNA, the CDR3 is TGTGCCAGCAGCCACAACCTCGGCCAAGAGACCCAGTACTTC.

This clonotype was picked up a small number of times. This chain connects TRBV6-2 or TRBV6-3 to TRBJ1-4, with D perhaps matching TRBD1 (6 bases). Trimming removed 2 bases from V and 6 bases from J, with 16 bases in between. This CDR3 contains 16 residues. Looked up from germline, CDR1 is MNHEY and CDR2 is SVGEGT. Written as DNA, the CDR3 is TGTGCCAGCAGTTACACAGGGTTGGATCCGGATGAAAAACTGTTTTTT. It codes for CASSYTGLDPDEKLFF.

This clonotype was detected many times. V and J are TRBV6-2 or TRBV6-3 and TRBJ1-5; D gene uncertain. V dropped 4 bases and J dropped 2 bases, with 12 bases sitting between them. The CDR3 has 15 residues. The germline V gene has CDR1 MNHEY and CDR2 SVGEGT. CDR3 protein: CASSFRGLGNQPQHF. Written as DNA, the CDR3 is TGTGCCAGCAGTTTCCGAGGGTTGGGCAATCAGCCCCAGCATTTT.

This clonotype was seen ten or more times. J is TRBJ2-1 and V is TRBV6-2 or TRBV6-3; possible D gene TRBD2, 6 bases. Germline V gene lookup returns CDR1 MNHEY and CDR2 SVGEGT. V dropped 2 bases and J dropped 4 bases, with 12 bases sitting between them. This CDR3 region has 15 residues. The chain's CDR3 is CASSYNRLGYNEQFF. The CDR3 nucleotides are TGTGCCAGCAGTTACAACAGACTAGGATACAATGAGCAGTTCTTC.

For this clonotype: Since a much larger clone is just one base distant, this may be a read error. No conserved phenylalanine or tryptophan ends this CDR3, so it is likely a read error. This sequence joins TRBV18 and TRBJ2-5; 9 nucleotides match TRBD2. CDR1 and CDR2 (germline): KGHSH, LQKENI. Trimming at V came to 1 base and at J to 2 bases, leaving 5 bases not matched to a gene. CDR3 length equals 16 residues. The DNA for the CDR3 is TGTGCCAGCTCACCACTGCGGGAGGGCCGACAAGAGACCCAGTACCTC. Translation gives CASSPLREGRQETQYL.

This clonotype was seen ten or more times. This chain joins TRBV2 and TRBJ2-7; a weak D match, TRBD2 (5 bases). This CDR3 contains 14 residues. Trimming took 7 bases from V and 0 from J, leaving 13 bases between them. From germline, CDR1 is SNHLY and CDR2 FYNNEI. For the CDR3, the DNA is TGTGCCAGCAAGGGTAGAGGGCACTCCTACGAGCAGTACTTC. Translation: CASKGRGHSYEQYF.

This clonotype was picked up a small number of times. The chain is built from TRBV20-1 and TRBJ2-3; the match to TRBD2 covers 8 bases. This CDR3 is 16 amino acids long. Trimming took 0 bases from V and 0 from J; bases not matched to a gene: 5. Germline V lookup: CDR1 DFQATT, CDR2 SNEGSKA (reference sequence). The CDR3 DNA sequence: TGCAGTGCTAGAGATCCCACTAGCGGTAGCACAGATACGCAGTATTTT. This translates into CSARDPTSGSTDTQYF.